Following are 15 T cell receptor beta chains from one sample sequenced in a study of T-cell reconstitution after alpha-beta-depleted transplantation in children. Unique molecular identifiers were incorporated during preparation of the TCRbeta library. TCRdb independently ran MiXCR on the PCR reads; one entry per CDR3 protein. Among 450,000 to 600,000 distinct CDR3 sequences listed, approximately 10% were seen once. The starting material was PBMCs, obtained before TCRalphabeta/CD19-depleted stem cell transplant. The receptors stem from a child aged 2 to 10 with inherited bone marrow failure, due to receive a stem cell transplant.

As regards this clonotype: A much larger clone sits a single nucleotide away, making a read error possible. This sequence joins TRBV29-1 and TRBJ1-1; D not certain. V shed 4 bases and J shed 6 bases, with 15 bases lying between them. Germline lookup yields CDR1 SQVTM and CDR2 ANQGSEA. The CDR3 length is 13 residues. CDR3 sequence: CSVGPGSAPEAFF. DNA of the CDR3: TGCAGCGTTGGGCCGGGATCGGCCCCTGAAGCTTTCTTT.

This clonotype has ten or more counts. This chain joins TRBV20-1 and TRBJ2-1; D call uncertain. CDR3 size: 13 residues. Germline CDR1 and CDR2: DFQATT and SNEGSKA (reference sequence). V lost 4 bases and J 0 bases, leaving 7 bases between the germline ends. This CDR3 reads CSAIRVSYNEQFF. In DNA, the CDR3 is TGCAGTGCTATACGGGTCTCCTACAATGAGCAGTTCTTC.

This clonotype was counted many times. The chain links TRBV5-1 to TRBJ1-2, with TRBD1 identical over 7 bases. The V gene end was trimmed by 4 bases and the J gene end by 0 bases; junction bases not matched to a gene: 3. Germline CDR1 is SGHRS and CDR2 is YFSETQ. The CDR3 contains 14 residues. DNA of the CDR3: TGCGCCAGCAGCAGGGACAGTACTAACTATGGCTACACCTTC. Translating it yields CASSRDSTNYGYTF.

This clonotype was detected a few times. The rearrangement joins TRBV10-3 to TRBJ2-7, with D unresolved. V was pared by 4 bases and J by 3 bases, with 10 bases between. This CDR3 spans 13 amino acids. Germline V CDR1 and CDR2: ENHRY, SYGVKD. This CDR3 is CAISAFGGYEQYF. The CDR3 DNA reads as TGTGCCATCAGTGCCTTTGGCGGCTACGAGCAGTACTTC.

The table lists this clonotype with many counts. The V call is TRBV11-2, the J call TRBJ2-7; no clear D gene. Looked up from germline, CDR1 is SGHAT and CDR2 is FQNNGV. CDR3 length: 15 amino acids. V lost 1 base and J lost 2, with 12 bases in between. CDR3 amino acids: CASSLVPSSTYEQYF. The CDR3 DNA sequence: TGTGCCAGCAGCTTAGTCCCCTCGTCAACCTACGAGCAGTACTTC.

This clonotype was picked up many times. The V and J genes are TRBV25-1 and TRBJ2-4; TRBD1 matches at 7 bases. The CDR3 loop spans 14 amino acids. CDR1 is MGHDK, CDR2 SYGVNS, per germline. After removal of 1 base from V and 11 bases from J, the junction contained 8 bases not matched to a gene. This chain's CDR3 is CASSELGQAYVQYF. CDR3 sequence (DNA): TGTGCCAGCAGTGAATTAGGACAGGCCTATGTTCAGTACTTC.

The chain couples TRBV3-1 to TRBJ2-7, with 9 bases matching TRBD2. V trimming: 5 bases; J trimming: 5 bases; junction bases outside the gene matches: 10. Germline loops: CDR1 LGHDT, CDR2 YNNKEL (reference sequence). The CDR3 contains 15 residues. The DNA of the CDR3 is TGTGCCAGCAGCATGGTAGCGGGAGATGTCGACGAGCAGTACTTC. Its protein product is CASSMVAGDVDEQYF.

This chain uses TRBV4-3 with TRBJ2-3; D is perhaps TRBD1 or TRBD2 (5 bases each). Germline V lookup: CDR1 LGHNA, CDR2 YSLEER. Trimming took 1 base from V and 5 from J, leaving 22 bases between them. The CDR3 sequence is 18 residues long. CDR3 residues: CASSQVGQRPPRGDTQYF. The CDR3 DNA reads TGCGCCAGCAGCCAAGTGGGCCAGCGGCCCCCTAGGGGAGATACGCAGTATTTT.

This clonotype was recorded at least ten times. The V call is TRBV6-2 or TRBV6-3, the J call TRBJ2-1; the D gene is possibly TRBD2 (5 bases). This CDR3 has 14 amino acids. Deletions cut 8 bases from V and 0 bases from J, with 11 bases between. Germline assignment: CDR1 MNHEY and CDR2 SVGEGT. This CDR3 reads CASGLAASYNEQFF. The CDR3 DNA follows: TGTGCCAGCGGACTGGCCGCCTCCTACAATGAGCAGTTCTTC.

This clonotype was picked up many times. This sequence joins TRBV10-3 and TRBJ2-7, with 8 bases lining up with TRBD2. Germline CDR1 ENHRY, CDR2 SYGVKD. The CDR3 runs 15 residues. Trimming at V came to 5 bases and at J to 0 bases, leaving 6 bases not matched to a gene. CDR3 coding DNA: TGTGCCATCAGTTCTACTAGCGGAAGCTCCTACGAGCAGTACTTC. This gives the protein CAISSTSGSSYEQYF.

There are many counts of this clonotype. This chain links TRBV19 with TRBJ1-2; D gene uncertain. The germline gives CDR1 LNHDA, CDR2 SQIVND (reference sequence). The CDR3 sequence is 14 residues long. V was shortened by 1 base and J by 0 bases, with 6 bases between the two germline ends. CDR3 residues: CASSIAAANYGYTF. CDR3 nucleotide sequence: TGTGCCAGTAGTATAGCTGCAGCTAACTATGGCTACACCTTC.

This clonotype was detected many times. The chain combines TRBV12-3 or TRBV12-4 with TRBJ2-7; perhaps TRBD1 as D (6 bases). The CDR3 runs to 14 residues. The V end lost 1 base, the J end lost 9 bases, and 16 bases lay between the germline ends. CDR3 residues: CASSLGGHRVRQYF. The CDR3 DNA reads as TGTGCCAGCAGTTTAGGTGGTCACAGGGTTCGGCAGTACTTC.

The genes are TRBV24-1 and TRBJ2-1, with TRBD1 matching 8 bases. Germline loops: CDR1 KGHDR, CDR2 SFDVKD. CDR3 length: 15 amino acids. With 0 bases clipped from V and 9 bases from J, the junction kept 6 bases outside the gene matches. As DNA, the CDR3 is TGTGCCACCAGTGATTTGGGACAGGGCATTGGTGAGCAGTTCTTC. Amino acid sequence: CATSDLGQGIGEQFF.

This clonotype showed up many times. The chain recombines TRBV12-3 or TRBV12-4 with TRBJ2-3, with TRBD2 matching 8 bases. With 2 bases clipped from V and 5 bases from J, the junction kept 9 bases outside the gene matches. CDR3 length: 16 residues. The CDR3 DNA reads TGTGCCAGCAGTTTAACTAGCGGCCTCGGGGGAGATACGCAGTATTTT. It codes for CASSLTSGLGGDTQYF.

This clonotype showed up many times. The gene calls are TRBV7-2 and TRBJ1-1; D remains ambiguous. The CDR3 is made up of 14 amino acids. In germline, CDR1 is SGHTA, CDR2 FQGNSA. V shed 1 base and J shed 3 bases, with 9 bases lying between them. CDR3 sequence reads: CASSLVWRDTEAFF. The CDR3 DNA reads TGTGCCAGCAGCTTAGTGTGGAGGGACACTGAAGCTTTCTTT.